The 31 T cell receptor beta chains given below trace back to one sample, sequenced in a study of shared clonotypes between healthy human individuals. CD45RO-negative cells were positively selected for CCR7, leaving out terminally differentiated effector memory CD45RA+ cells. The repertoire was sequenced with immunoSEQ multiplex PCR; TCRdb's copy has only in-frame clones and lacks some. The sample lists about 1,800,000 clones; about 95% were seen once. The sequenced sample was naive CD8+ T cells sorted from blood. The receptors come from a man between 18 and 29 years old in good health.

This rearrangement joins TRBV5-4 to TRBJ1-2; 8 bases fit TRBD1. V trimming: 3 bases; J trimming: 2 bases; junction bases outside the gene matches: 6. CDR3 size: 15 residues. Germline lookup yields CDR1 SGHNT and CDR2 YYREEE (reference sequence). The CDR3 loop reads CASSSGQGLNYGYTF. The DNA of the CDR3 is TGTGCCAGCAGCTCCGGACAGGGCCTGAACTATGGCTACACCTTC.

The chain combines TRBV19 with TRBJ2-7, with D perhaps matching TRBD1 (6 bases). This CDR3 is 15 amino acids long. The V end lost 6 bases, the J end lost 3 bases, and 18 bases lay between the germline ends. Germline CDR1 and CDR2: LNHDA and SQIVND (reference sequence). The CDR3 protein is CASRPSTGLYYEQYF. The CDR3 DNA reads as TGTGCCAGTAGACCGTCGACAGGACTCTACTACGAGCAGTACTTC. Variable domain in full (rest from reference TRBV19 and TRBJ2-7): DGGITQSPKYLFRKEGQNVTLSCEQNLNHDAMYWYRQDPGQGLRLIYYSQIVNDFQKGDIAEGYSVSREKKESFPLTVTSAQKNPTAFYLCASRPSTGLYYEQYFGPGTRLTVT.

This chain joins TRBV7-8 and TRBJ2-1; D is perhaps TRBD2 (6 bases). The CDR3 sequence is 13 residues long. V dropped 4 bases and J dropped 14 bases, with 18 bases sitting between them. Germline loops: CDR1 SGHVS, CDR2 FQNEAQ. The CDR3 loop is CASSWPGSPGEFF. The CDR3 DNA reads TGTGCCAGCAGCTGGCCAGGGTCTCCGGGGGAGTTCTTC.

This rearrangement joins TRBV13 to TRBJ2-7, with TRBD2 matching 16 bases. The V gene's germline CDR1 is PRHDT and CDR2 FYEKMQ (reference sequence). CDR3 length: 16 residues. V lost 0 bases to trimming and J lost 6 bases; unmatched junction nucleotides: 2. CDR3 region: CASSLGGTSGRVEQYF. The CDR3 DNA sequence: TGTGCCAGCAGCTTAGGTGGGACTAGCGGGAGGGTCGAGCAGTACTTC.

The rearrangement joins TRBV11-2 to TRBJ1-1; D is ambiguous. The germline V and J ends were trimmed by 0 bases and 6 bases, with 8 bases remaining between them. Germline lookup yields CDR1 SGHAT and CDR2 FQNNGV. The CDR3 runs to 13 residues. CDR3 in DNA: TGTGCCAGCAGCTTAGAGACCGGCCCTGAAGCTTTCTTT. Its translation is CASSLETGPEAFF.

This rearrangement joins TRBV5-4 to TRBJ2-7, with D perhaps TRBD2 (6 bases). The length of the CDR3 is 15 residues. Germline CDR1 reads SGHNT; CDR2 reads YYREEE (reference sequence). Deletions cut 5 bases from V and 0 bases from J, with 15 bases between. The CDR3 sequence is CASRAGTQSSYEQYF. The CDR3 DNA sequence: TGTGCCAGCAGAGCCGGGACTCAGAGCTCCTACGAGCAGTACTTC.

This chain connects TRBV30 to TRBJ2-7; 8 positions match TRBD1. CDR3 length: 15 amino acids. Germline trimming cut 0 bases from V and 1 base from J; bases unmatched to any gene: 5. CDR1 GTSNPN and CDR2 SVGIG come from the germline V gene (reference sequence). In DNA form, the CDR3 reads TGTGCCTGGAGTGTACAGGGGGAAGGGTCCTACGAGCAGTACTTC. This sequence encodes CAWSVQGEGSYEQYF.

V and J are TRBV7-6 and TRBJ2-2; the D gene is possibly TRBD2 (7 bases). The CDR3 has 15 amino acids. Germline V gene data show CDR1 as SGHVS and CDR2 as FNYEAQ. V lost 0 bases and J lost 6, with 11 bases in between. Written as DNA, the CDR3 is TGTGCCAGCAGCTTAGCCTCGGGGGGCGCCGGGGAGCTGTTTTTT. As protein: CASSLASGGAGELFF.

The genes are TRBV19 and TRBJ2-1; 11 bases map to TRBD2. In germline, CDR1 is LNHDA, CDR2 SQIVND (reference sequence). This CDR3 is built from 16 residues. The V gene end was trimmed by 3 bases and the J gene end by 2 bases; junction bases not matched to a gene: 3. The CDR3 reads CASSIGLAGPYNEQFF. Here the CDR3 DNA reads TGTGCCAGTAGTATCGGACTAGCGGGCCCCTACAATGAGCAGTTCTTC.

The chain has TRBV6-6 and TRBJ2-2, with TRBD1 identical over 8 bases. V lost 4 bases, J lost 8 bases, and 3 bases stayed unmatched. CDR3 length: 13 residues. Germline values: CDR1 MNHNY, CDR2 SVGAGI (reference sequence). This chain's CDR3 is CASSSGGWGELFF. DNA of the CDR3: TGTGCCAGCAGTTCAGGGGGCTGGGGGGAGCTGTTTTTT.

The V and J genes are TRBV30 and TRBJ2-7, with D possibly matching TRBD1 (5 bases). With 4 bases removed from V and 2 bases from J, the gap between germline ends came to 15 bases. CDR1 GTSNPN and CDR2 SVGIG come from the germline V gene (reference sequence). There are 14 residues in the CDR3. The CDR3 sequence is CAWTGIGTPYEQYF. DNA for the CDR3: TGTGCCTGGACAGGGATTGGTACCCCCTACGAGCAGTACTTC.

This clone showed up just a few times. CDR3 DNA: TGTGCCAGCAGTTTAGGGCCAGTCTATGGCTACACCTTC. Amino acid sequence: CASSLGPVYGYTF. The chain couples TRBV27 to TRBJ1-2; unclear D gene. This CDR3 is 13 amino acids long. Germline CDR1 reads MNHEY; CDR2 reads SMNVEV (reference sequence). V gave up 2 bases and J gave up 4 bases, with 8 bases separating them.

CDR3 coding DNA: TGTGCTACGAACAGGAACACTGAAGCTTTCTTT. It yields the protein CATNRNTEAFF. This chain uses TRBV30 with TRBJ1-1; D not resolved. The V gene's germline CDR1 is GTSNPN and CDR2 SVGIG (reference sequence). The CDR3 runs 11 residues.

The chain is built from TRBV5-6 and TRBJ1-4; D remains unclear. This CDR3 is built from 13 residues. Germline V gives CDR1 SGHDT, CDR2 YYEEEE. With 6 bases removed from V and 8 bases from J, the gap between germline ends came to 14 bases. This chain's CDR3 is CASTYGLGEKLFF. Here the CDR3 DNA reads TGTGCCAGCACCTATGGATTGGGGGAAAAACTGTTTTTT. The full variable domain, with the rest looked up from reference TRBV5-6 and TRBJ1-4, is DAGVTQSPTHLIKTRGQQVTLRCSPKSGHDTVSWYQQALGQGPQFIFQYYEEEERQRGNFPDRFSGHQFPNYSSELNVNALLLGDSALYLCASTYGLGEKLFFGSGTQLSVL.

V gene TRBV4-1 combines with J gene TRBJ2-5, with 7 bases aligning to TRBD2. V dropped 0 bases and J dropped 3; count of bases not matched to a gene: 4. Germline loops: CDR1 MGHRA, CDR2 YSYEKL. CDR3 length equals 15 residues. CDR3 in DNA: TGCGCCAGCAGCCAAGATCTGAGCGGGGAAGAGACCCAGTACTTC. It yields the protein CASSQDLSGEETQYF.

This chain connects TRBV7-6 to TRBJ1-1; 7 nucleotides align to TRBD1. CDR3 size: 14 residues. The germline V gene encodes CDR1 SGHVS and CDR2 FNYEAQ. V lost 4 bases, J lost 6 bases, and 8 bases stayed unmatched. CDR3 sequence: CASSSTGRGAEAFF. The CDR3 DNA follows: TGTGCCAGCAGCTCTACGGGCAGGGGGGCTGAAGCTTTCTTT.

This clone was recorded only once. The CDR3 DNA reads as TGTGCCAGCAGTCTCGACAGGGCAAACGAGCAGTACTTC. Translated, it gives CASSLDRANEQYF. V gene TRBV28 combines with J gene TRBJ2-7, with 7 nucleotides matching TRBD1. Trimming removed 5 bases from V and 5 bases from J; junction bases left unmatched: 6. CDR1 is MDHEN and CDR2 is SYDVKM in the germline V gene. The CDR3 has 13 residues.

V is TRBV4-1 and J is TRBJ2-1, with 9 bases matching TRBD1. The germline CDR1 and CDR2 sequences are MGHRA and YSYEKL. The ends lost 4 bases at V and 5 bases at J; junction bases unmatched: 3. The CDR3 consists of 14 residues. The CDR3 here is CASSPRQGDNEQFF. As DNA, the CDR3 is TGCGCCAGCAGCCCACGACAGGGGGACAATGAGCAGTTCTTC.

The J gene is TRBJ1-2, the V gene TRBV6-6, with D uncertain. This CDR3 spans 14 amino acids. Germline lookup yields CDR1 MNHNY and CDR2 SVGAGI (reference sequence). Trimming left V 4 bases short and J 4 bases short, with 13 bases between. The CDR3 DNA follows: TGTGCCAGCAGTTCCCCCGCCCCTAGCTATGGCTACACCTTC. Translating it yields CASSSPAPSYGYTF.

This clone has a single count. The J gene is TRBJ1-2, the V gene TRBV5-4; 8 bases match TRBD1. The CDR3 consists of 17 residues. The V gene's germline CDR1 is SGHNT and CDR2 YYREEE (reference sequence). V lost 1 base, J lost 1 base, and 9 bases stayed unmatched. The CDR3 protein is CASSLPHRGGINYGYTF. CDR3 coding DNA: TGTGCCAGCAGCTTGCCTCACAGGGGGGGAATTAACTATGGCTACACCTTC.

The rearrangement links TRBV6-5 to TRBJ1-4; D might be TRBD1 (5 bases). Looked up from germline, CDR1 is MNHEY and CDR2 is SVGAGI. The CDR3 is 15 residues long. Between the trimmed V and J ends, which lost 4 bases and 5 bases, there was a span of 14 bases. As DNA, the CDR3 is TGTGCCAGCAGTTCAACGGGACTGTTAAATGAAAAACTGTTTTTT. It is translated as CASSSTGLLNEKLFF.

CDR3 protein: CACQGGQLYEQYF. CDR3 coding DNA: TGTGCCTGCCAAGGAGGGCAGCTCTACGAGCAGTACTTC. V and J are TRBV30 and TRBJ2-7, with TRBD2 as a possible D gene (6 bases). The germline V gene encodes CDR1 GTSNPN and CDR2 SVGIG (reference sequence). The CDR3 covers 13 residues. V was shortened by 6 bases and J by 3 bases, with 15 bases between the two germline ends.

The rearrangement uses TRBV5-1 and TRBJ2-3; possible D gene TRBD1, 6 bases. The germline CDR1 and CDR2 sequences are SGHRS and YFSETQ. V gave up 1 base and J gave up 4 bases, with 10 bases separating them. There are 14 residues in the CDR3. CDR3 region: CASSLYRVSDTQYF. DNA of the CDR3: TGCGCCAGCAGCTTGTACAGGGTCTCAGATACGCAGTATTTT.

This sequence joins TRBV2 and TRBJ2-1; no clear D. V shed 6 bases and J shed 0 bases, with 6 bases lying between them. Germline CDR1 and CDR2: SNHLY and FYNNEI. This CDR3 spans 13 amino acids. The DNA for the CDR3 is TGTGCCAGCAGGGAGAGCTCCTACAATGAGCAGTTCTTC. Residues: CASRESSYNEQFF. The full variable domain, with the rest looked up from reference TRBV2 and TRBJ2-1, is EPEVTQTPSHQVTQMGQEVILRCVPISNHLYFYWYRQILGQKVEFLVSFYNNEISEKSEIFDDQFSVERPDGSNFTLKIRSTKLEDSAMYFCASRESSYNEQFFGPGTRLTVL.

This chain joins TRBV6-5 and TRBJ2-5, with TRBD1 identical over 7 bases. CDR1 is MNHEY, CDR2 SVGAGI, per germline. The CDR3 totals 14 residues. The J segment lost 3 bases and the V segment lost 0 bases, leaving 1 base of the junction unmatched. CDR3 residues: CASSYSTGKETQYF. CDR3 sequence (DNA): TGTGCCAGCAGTTACTCGACAGGGAAAGAGACCCAGTACTTC.

In its sample, this clone was seen once. V and J are TRBV27 and TRBJ1-3; D is possibly TRBD1 (5 bases). The CDR3 contains 14 residues. CDR1 and CDR2 from the germline V gene are MNHEY and SMNVEV (reference sequence). The germline V and J ends were trimmed by 5 bases and 4 bases, with 12 bases remaining between them. This CDR3 is CASSLAGYGNTIYF. As DNA, the CDR3 is TGTGCCAGCAGTCTCGCAGGGTACGGAAACACCATATATTTT.

The chain employs TRBV28 and TRBJ2-7, with 9 bases lining up with TRBD2. Germline V gene sequence: CDR1 MDHEN, CDR2 SYDVKM. V lost 7 bases and J lost 2; bases outside the gene matches: 3. The CDR3 is made up of 13 amino acids. The CDR3 nucleotides are TGTGCCAGCACCCGGACTAGCGCCTACGAGCAGTACTTC. Translation: CASTRTSAYEQYF.

The chain combines TRBV19 with TRBJ2-2; D is possibly TRBD1 or TRBD2 (5 bases each). CDR1 and CDR2 from the germline V gene are LNHDA and SQIVND (reference sequence). The CDR3 consists of 14 residues. Trimming cost V 8 bases and J 5 bases, with 15 bases left between them. CDR3 DNA: TGTGCCAGTCTCGATGGTGAGGGGACCGGGGAGCTGTTTTTT. Translation gives CASLDGEGTGELFF.

The chain has TRBV5-6 and TRBJ2-7; 8 bases are shared with TRBD1. V lost 2 bases to trimming and J lost 9 bases; unmatched junction nucleotides: 10. The CDR3 spans 14 residues. The germline gives CDR1 SGHDT, CDR2 YYEEEE. CDR3 protein: CASSFGQGATAQYF. CDR3 bases: TGTGCCAGCAGCTTTGGACAGGGTGCAACCGCGCAGTACTTC. The entire variable domain, with the rest obtained from reference TRBV5-6 and TRBJ2-7, is as follows: DAGVTQSPTHLIKTRGQQVTLRCSPKSGHDTVSWYQQALGQGPQFIFQYYEEEERQRGNFPDRFSGHQFPNYSSELNVNALLLGDSALYLCASSFGQGATAQYFGPGTRLTVT.

The chain combines TRBV14 with TRBJ2-6, with D hard to call. The germline CDR1 and CDR2 sequences are SGHDN and FVKESK. V was trimmed by 1 base and J by 0 bases, leaving 7 bases between them. The CDR3 has 16 amino acids. CDR3 nucleotide sequence: TGTGCCAGCAGCCAAGGTATCCGCTCTGGGGCCAACGTCCTGACTTTC. Amino acids: CASSQGIRSGANVLTF.

This chain connects TRBV10-3 to TRBJ1-1; D remains unclear. Germline V gene lookup returns CDR1 ENHRY and CDR2 SYGVKD. CDR3 length: 11 residues. V lost 3 bases, J lost 8 bases, and 7 bases lay in between. The DNA of the CDR3 is TGTGCCATCAGTGATGGAATCGAAGCTTTCTTT. Protein product: CAISDGIEAFF.